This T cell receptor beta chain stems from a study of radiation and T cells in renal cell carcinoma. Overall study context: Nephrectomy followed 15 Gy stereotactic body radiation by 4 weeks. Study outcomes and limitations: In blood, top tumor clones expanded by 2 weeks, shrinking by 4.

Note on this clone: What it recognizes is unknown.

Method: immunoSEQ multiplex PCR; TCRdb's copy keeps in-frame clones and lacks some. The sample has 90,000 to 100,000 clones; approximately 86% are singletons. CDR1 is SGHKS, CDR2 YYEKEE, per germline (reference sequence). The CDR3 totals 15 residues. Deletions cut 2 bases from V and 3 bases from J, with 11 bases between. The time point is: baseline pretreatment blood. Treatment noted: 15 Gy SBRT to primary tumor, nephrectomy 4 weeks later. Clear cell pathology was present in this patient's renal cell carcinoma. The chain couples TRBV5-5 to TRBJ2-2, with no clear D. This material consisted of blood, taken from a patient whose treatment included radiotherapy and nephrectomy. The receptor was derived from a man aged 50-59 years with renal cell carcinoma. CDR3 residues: CASSLGTWDTGELFF. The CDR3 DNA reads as TGTGCCAGCAGCTTAGGAACTTGGGACACCGGGGAGCTGTTTTTT. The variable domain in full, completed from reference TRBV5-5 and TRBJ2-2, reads DAGVTQSPTHLIKTRGQQVTLRCSPISGHKSVSWYQQVLGQGPQFIFQYYEKEERGRGNFPDRFSARQFPNYSSELNVNALLLGDSALYLCASSLGTWDTGELFFGEGSRLTVL.